This is a list of T cell receptor beta chains from one sample in a study of blood T cells in healthy people across ages. TCRdb used MiXCR to reprocess the 5' RACE reads, holding one entry per CDR3 protein. Here the sample spans under 1 million distinct CDR3 sequences, 40% to 50% being singletons. The sequenced material came from blood. The receptors derive from a man between 60 and 75 years old in good health. The CDR3 runs from the conserved cysteine through the conserved F or W. The order of the fields is V gene, D gene, J gene, clone size, CDR3 protein, CDR3 DNA. The D gene is left open where the match is weak. A clone size is listed for some rows: how often the clone was seen (once, few, many), or a class if it is expanded.

>TRBV28|-|TRBJ2-7|few
CASSLRLNSDEQYF
TGTGCCAGCAGTCTAAGACTAAATTCAGACGAGCAGTACTTC
>TRBV10-2|-|TRBJ1-6|once
CASARGSGSWYNSPLHF
TGCGCCAGCGCGCGAGGTTCGGGGTCCTGGTATAATTCACCCCTCCACTTT
>TRBV5-6|-|TRBJ2-7|-
CASSLVLRGLTVEQYF
TGTGCCAGCAGCTTGGTATTACGGGGTCTAACCGTCGAGCAGTACTTC
>TRBV5-8|TRBD2|TRBJ2-7|-
CASSLEASGGLVRYF
TGTGCCAGCAGCTTGGAGGCTAGCGGGGGGCTTGTACGGTACTTC
>TRBV29-1|-|TRBJ2-1|few
CSVDRGNSYNEQFF
TGCAGCGTTGACCGGGGTAACTCCTACAATGAGCAGTTCTTC
>TRBV28|-|TRBJ2-3|few
CASRGFTDTQYF
TGTGCCAGTCGGGGATTCACAGATACGCAGTATTTT
>TRBV20-1|-|TRBJ1-2|-
CSAGGSLTENYGYTF
TGCAGTGCTGGGGGCAGTCTTACAGAAAACTATGGCTACACCTTC
>TRBV20-1|TRBD2|TRBJ2-1|few
CSAIPSSGGGYEQFF
TGCAGTGCTATACCATCTAGCGGGGGAGGGTATGAGCAGTTCTTC
>TRBV7-2|-|TRBJ2-5|-
CASSFGPIKETRYF
TGTGCCAGCAGCTTCGGACCGATCAAAGAGACCCGGTACTTC
>TRBV4-3|-|TRBJ2-6|many
CASSQDLLAGRLDYSGANVLTF
TGCGCCAGCAGCCAAGATCTGCTTGCCGGGCGTTTAGACTACTCTGGGGCCAACGTCCTGACTTTC
>TRBV20-1|TRBD2|TRBJ2-7|-
CSAATSGGLYEQYF
TGCAGTGCTGCTACTAGCGGGGGCCTCTACGAGCAGTACTTC
>TRBV6-5|-|TRBJ2-6|few
CASSYSGASGANVLTF
TGTGCCAGCAGTTACTCAGGCGCCTCTGGGGCCAACGTCCTGACTTTC
>TRBV5-1|-|TRBJ2-5|-
CASSLRQAFQVEQYF
TGCGCCAGCAGCTTACGACAGGCCTTCCAGGTAGAGCAGTACTTC
>TRBV11-2|-|TRBJ2-5|few
CASSHRARITETQYF
TGTGCCAGCAGCCACAGGGCGAGGATTACGGAGACCCAGTACTTC
>TRBV12-3/TRBV12-4|TRBD2|TRBJ2-3|-
CASSLVSSGGAGSSTDTQYF
TGTGCCAGCAGTTTAGTCTCTAGCGGGGGGGCGGGCTCTAGCACAGATACGCAGTATTTT
>TRBV30|-|TRBJ2-5|-
CAWSGGVSGGLTQYF
TGTGCCTGGAGTGGGGGGGTTAGTGGGGGGTTAACCCAGTACTTC
>TRBV12-3/TRBV12-4|-|TRBJ2-7|once
CASSLASYSEFLHEQYF
TGTGCCAGCAGTTTAGCGTCATACAGTGAGTTTCTTCACGAGCAGTACTTC
>TRBV7-2|TRBD1|TRBJ2-1|few
CASSLEDRVYNEQFF
TGTGCCAGCAGCTTAGAGGACAGGGTCTACAATGAGCAGTTCTTC
>TRBV5-6|-|TRBJ1-1|-
CASSLSRHYTFF
TGTGCCAGCAGCTTGTCACGACATTATACTTTCTTT
>TRBV7-9|TRBD2|TRBJ2-7|-
CASTWRGSEQYF
TGTGCCAGCACTTGGCGGGGGAGCGAGCAGTACTTC
>TRBV6-1|TRBD1|TRBJ2-3|-
CASTSGQDSDTQYF
TGTGCCAGCACTTCGGGACAGGATTCAGATACGCAGTATTTT
>TRBV20-1|TRBD2|TRBJ2-5|many
CSARSGGGQETQYF
TGCAGTGCTAGGTCCGGGGGGGGCCAAGAGACCCAGTACTTC
>TRBV24-1|-|TRBJ2-5|-
CATSDARGGETQYF
TGTGCCACCAGTGATGCCAGGGGTGGAGAGACCCAGTACTTC
>TRBV15|-|TRBJ2-1|few
CATSRGSGNEQFF
TGTGCCACCAGCAGAGGTTCTGGCAATGAGCAGTTCTTC
>TRBV11-2|-|TRBJ2-2|once
CASSVPGTWKNTGELFF
TGTGCCAGCAGCGTCCCCGGGACATGGAAAAACACCGGGGAGCTGTTTTTT
>TRBV9|-|TRBJ1-1|-
CASSVAINTEAFF
TGTGCCAGCAGCGTAGCGATCAACACTGAAGCTTTCTTT
>TRBV9|-|TRBJ2-7|-
CASSRLGGAEYEQYF
TGTGCCAGCAGCCGCCTGGGCGGGGCAGAATACGAGCAGTACTTC
>TRBV5-4|-|TRBJ2-3|-
CASSTYPASTDTQYF
TGTGCCAGCAGCACATATCCGGCGAGCACAGATACGCAGTATTTT
>TRBV30|-|TRBJ1-2|-
CARNRDYGGYTF
TGTGCCAGAAACAGGGATTACGGTGGCTACACCTTC
>TRBV4-1|-|TRBJ2-7|-
CASSQETDSPYEQYF
TGTGCCAGCAGCCAAGAAACGGACAGCCCGTACGAGCAGTACTTC
>TRBV7-2|-|TRBJ2-5|-
CASSLSRANNEQYF
TGTGCCAGCAGCTTAAGCAGGGCCAACAATGAGCAGTACTTC
>TRBV7-9|-|TRBJ2-7|-
CAGSFAGQPALYEQYF
TGTGCCGGCAGCTTCGCGGGACAGCCGGCGCTCTACGAGCAGTACTTC
>TRBV10-3|-|TRBJ2-1|-
CAISMDRYNEQFF
TGTGCCATCAGTATGGACCGATACAATGAGCAGTTCTTC
>TRBV6-2/TRBV6-3|TRBD2|TRBJ2-4|-
CASSYRAGEKNIQYF
TGTGCCAGCAGTTACCGGGCGGGGGAAAAAAACATTCAGTACTTC
>TRBV27|-|TRBJ2-1|-
CASQNPYNEQFF
TGTGCCAGCCAGAATCCCTACAATGAGCAGTTCTTC
>TRBV6-1|TRBD1|TRBJ2-3|-
CATKGGVRTDTQYF
TGTGCCACCAAAGGGGGCGTCCGCACAGATACGCAGTATTTT
>TRBV2|TRBD2|TRBJ2-1|-
CASSWAGGFNEQFF
TGTGCCAGCAGTTGGGCGGGGGGGTTCAATGAGCAGTTCTTC
>TRBV20-1|TRBD2|TRBJ2-1|-
CSARDFGRTSGEYNEQFF
TGCAGTGCTAGAGATTTTGGGAGGACTAGCGGGGAATACAATGAGCAGTTCTTC
>TRBV4-1|-|TRBJ2-4|-
CASSPDRDGENIQYF
TGCGCCAGCAGCCCAGACCGGGACGGAGAAAACATTCAGTACTTC
>TRBV5-6|-|TRBJ1-5|-
CASSQTAEAQPQHF
TGTGCCAGCAGCCAGACAGCCGAGGCTCAGCCCCAGCATTTT
>TRBV11-2|-|TRBJ1-2|few
CASSPGRASGYTF
TGTGCCAGCAGCCCAGGGCGGGCTTCTGGCTACACCTTC
>TRBV29-1|-|TRBJ1-2|-
CSVLSVSYTF
TGCAGCGTTTTGTCGGTGAGCTACACCTTC
>TRBV9|TRBD2|TRBJ2-1|-
CASSVAGGTDNEQFF
TGTGCCAGCAGCGTAGCGGGGGGGACGGACAATGAGCAGTTCTTC
>TRBV6-1|TRBD1|TRBJ2-1|-
CASSEFSPGQGAYNEQFF
TGTGCCAGCAGTGAATTCTCCCCGGGACAGGGGGCCTACAATGAGCAGTTCTTC